This entry lists 29 T cell receptor beta chains sequenced from one sample in a study of blood T cell repertoires in COVID-19. The table came from immunoSEQ multiplex PCR; TCRdb's copy has only in-frame clones and leaves some out. The data hold tens of thousands of clones, with around nine tenths observed a single time. The sequenced material came from peripheral blood. These receptors all come from a man aged 55 to 69 with acute or convalescent COVID-19.

Written as DNA, the CDR3 is TGTGCCAGCAGTTACTCGAAGGGGGCTAGGGAGACCCAGTACTTC. It codes for CASSYSKGARETQYF. The chain joins TRBV6-5 to TRBJ2-5; 7 bases are shared with TRBD1. Germline V lookup: CDR1 MNHEY, CDR2 SVGAGI. J lost 5 bases, V lost 0 bases, and 6 bases had no gene match. The CDR3 is 15 residues long.

The chain links TRBV7-6 to TRBJ2-2; 12 bases fit TRBD2. Germline V lookup: CDR1 SGHVS, CDR2 FNYEAQ. J gave up 5 bases and V 5 bases, and 6 bases lay outside the gene matches. The CDR3 loop spans 16 amino acids. Here the CDR3 reads CASSASGGAWTGELFF. Written as DNA, the CDR3 is TGTGCCAGCAGCGCTAGCGGGGGGGCCTGGACCGGGGAGCTGTTTTTT.

The chain couples TRBV19 to TRBJ2-3; D possibly corresponds to TRBD2 (6 bases). Germline V gives CDR1 LNHDA, CDR2 SQIVND (reference sequence). The CDR3 consists of 15 residues. V lost 5 bases to trimming and J lost 3 bases, with 15 bases between them. Here the CDR3 reads CASSATPGLTDTQYF. DNA for the CDR3: TGTGCCAGTAGTGCCACACCGGGACTGACAGATACGCAGTATTTT.

The V call is TRBV7-2, the J call TRBJ2-3, with 10 nucleotides matching TRBD2. The length of the CDR3 is 16 residues. Losses at the gene ends were 6 bases for V and 0 bases for J; bases not matched to a gene: 6. From germline, CDR1 is SGHTA and CDR2 FQGNSA. CDR3 in amino acids: CASRDVAGGSTDTQYF. The CDR3 nucleotides are TGTGCCAGCAGGGATGTAGCGGGGGGAAGCACAGATACGCAGTATTTT.

This clone was recorded only once. The J gene is TRBJ2-4, the V gene TRBV6-1; 13 nucleotides line up with TRBD2. Germline V gene sequence: CDR1 MNHNS, CDR2 SASEGT. J was trimmed by 8 bases and V by 3 bases; bases with no gene match: 10. The length of the CDR3 is 17 residues. CDR3 residues: CASSDSRTSGGQDIQYF. In DNA form, the CDR3 reads TGTGCCAGCAGTGATTCCAGGACTAGCGGGGGCCAGGACATTCAGTACTTC.

This chain connects TRBV6-5 to TRBJ2-5; a possible D gene is TRBD2 (6 bases). CDR3 length: 13 amino acids. Germline values: CDR1 MNHEY, CDR2 SVGAGI. V dropped 10 bases and J dropped 3 bases, with 15 bases sitting between them. This chain's CDR3 is CATSPGDKETQYF. The CDR3 region has the DNA TGTGCCACCTCTCCGGGGGATAAAGAGACCCAGTACTTC.

This chain connects TRBV30 to TRBJ1-1, with D possibly TRBD1 on 6 matching bases. The V and J ends lost 3 bases and 1 base respectively, with 9 bases between them. Germline V CDR1 and CDR2: GTSNPN, SVGIG (reference sequence). This CDR3 comprises 13 residues. CDR3 in DNA: TGTGCCTGGAGGAAGGGACAGAACACTGAAGCTTTCTTT. This sequence encodes CAWRKGQNTEAFF.

The gene calls are TRBV5-6 and TRBJ1-5, with 8 bases fitting TRBD1. Germline lookup yields CDR1 SGHDT and CDR2 YYEEEE. After removal of 4 bases from V and 7 bases from J, the junction contained 7 bases not matched to a gene. The CDR3 is 14 residues long. The CDR3 reads CASSPGQGTQPQHF. The DNA for the CDR3 is TGTGCCAGCAGCCCTGGACAGGGCACACAGCCCCAGCATTTT. Complete variable domain (other parts from reference TRBV5-6 and TRBJ1-5): DAGVTQSPTHLIKTRGQQVTLRCSPKSGHDTVSWYQQALGQGPQFIFQYYEEEERQRGNFPDRFSGHQFPNYSSELNVNALLLGDSALYLCASSPGQGTQPQHFGDGTRLSIL.

This clone has just one count. The chain joins TRBV19 to TRBJ2-7; 11 nucleotides match TRBD1. The CDR3 has 14 residues. J lost 2 bases, V lost 6 bases, and 3 bases had no gene match. The V gene's germline CDR1 is LNHDA and CDR2 SQIVND (reference sequence). The CDR3 nucleotides are TGTGCCAGTAGACTGGGACAGGGGGCCTACGAGCAGTACTTC. It specifies CASRLGQGAYEQYF. The variable domain in full, with the rest retrieved from reference TRBV19 and TRBJ2-7, is DGGITQSPKYLFRKEGQNVTLSCEQNLNHDAMYWYRQDPGQGLRLIYYSQIVNDFQKGDIAEGYSVSREKKESFPLTVTSAQKNPTAFYLCASRLGQGAYEQYFGPGTRLTVT.

This rearrangement joins TRBV11-3 to TRBJ2-3; D may be TRBD1 (6 bases). The CDR3 loop spans 14 amino acids. In germline, CDR1 is SGHNT, CDR2 YENEEA. The V end lost 5 bases, the J end lost 2 bases, and 11 bases lay between the germline ends. CDR3 sequence: CASSIGQNTDTQYF. The CDR3 DNA is TGTGCCAGCAGCATTGGACAGAACACAGATACGCAGTATTTT.

The J gene is TRBJ1-6, the V gene TRBV30, with D tentatively TRBD1 (6 bases). Per the germline V gene, CDR1 is GTSNPN and CDR2 is SVGIG (reference sequence). The V end was cut by 4 bases, the J end by 6 bases, with 16 bases between. This CDR3 has 15 amino acids. CDR3 in DNA: TGTGCCTGGAAATGGCAGGGGATCGGTAATTCACCCCTCCACTTT. Amino acids: CAWKWQGIGNSPLHF.

The CDR3 coding sequence is TGTGCCAGCAGCTTTGGGGGGTACACCGGGGAGCTGTTTTTT. It encodes CASSFGGYTGELFF. J is TRBJ2-2 and V is TRBV11-2, with D tentatively TRBD2 (6 bases). Deletions cut 3 bases from V and 3 bases from J, with 8 bases between. The CDR3 runs to 14 residues. Looked up from germline, CDR1 is SGHAT and CDR2 is FQNNGV.

J is TRBJ2-3 and V is TRBV2, with 8 bases lining up with TRBD2. CDR1 SNHLY and CDR2 FYNNEI come from the germline V gene. V shed 6 bases, J shed 5 bases, and the junction held 10 bases outside the gene matches. This CDR3 comprises 15 residues. The CDR3 spells CASSPGRERRDTQYF. CDR3 DNA: TGTGCCAGCAGCCCCGGGAGGGAGCGTAGAGATACGCAGTATTTT.

This CDR3 is CAWSVVAGVADTQYF. DNA for the CDR3: TGTGCCTGGAGTGTCGTAGCGGGGGTTGCAGATACGCAGTATTTT. The V and J genes are TRBV30 and TRBJ2-3, with 9 bases aligning to TRBD2. CDR1 GTSNPN and CDR2 SVGIG come from the germline V gene (reference sequence). Losses at the gene ends were 0 bases for V and 4 bases for J; bases not matched to a gene: 5. The length of the CDR3 is 15 residues.

The chain employs TRBV6-2 or TRBV6-3 and TRBJ2-2; a weak D match, TRBD2 (6 bases). V lost 4 bases, J lost 2 bases, and 23 bases lay in between. The CDR3 length is 19 residues. Per germline, CDR1 MNHEY and CDR2 SVGEGT. The CDR3: CASSLNPKEEGTNTGELFF. DNA for the CDR3: TGTGCCAGCAGTTTAAACCCGAAAGAGGAGGGTACTAACACCGGGGAGCTGTTTTTT.

V gene TRBV24-1 combines with J gene TRBJ1-2; 7 bases are shared with TRBD1. The germline V gene has CDR1 KGHDR and CDR2 SFDVKD. This CDR3 is built from 14 residues. V dropped 7 bases and J dropped 4; count of bases not matched to a gene: 8. The CDR3 sequence is CATRPTGEIYGYTF. The CDR3, as DNA: TGTGCCACCAGACCAACAGGGGAGATCTATGGCTACACCTTC.

The rearrangement joins TRBV7-8 to TRBJ2-1; 8 positions agree with TRBD2. The CDR3 has 17 amino acids. Germline loops: CDR1 SGHVS, CDR2 FQNEAQ. The V and J ends lost 2 bases and 0 bases, in that order; junction bases with no gene match: 6. CDR3 bases: TGTGCCAGCAGCTTAAGGAGCGGGGGAAGCTCCTACAATGAGCAGTTCTTC. Its translation: CASSLRSGGSSYNEQFF.

Ten or more counts support this clone. Here the CDR3 DNA reads TGTGCCATCCGAGAAAGGGGCGACACTGAAGCTTTCTTT. Its translation: CAIRERGDTEAFF. This rearrangement joins TRBV2 to TRBJ1-1; TRBD1 might be the D (5 bases). V was clipped by 10 bases and J by 3 bases, with 15 bases between them. From germline, CDR1 is SNHLY and CDR2 FYNNEI. The CDR3 contains 13 residues.

This clone was observed once. The chain couples TRBV7-2 to TRBJ2-2; 9 bases fit TRBD2. In germline, CDR1 is SGHTA, CDR2 FQGNSA. J gave up 8 bases and V 0 bases, and 7 bases lay outside the gene matches. The length of the CDR3 is 16 residues. CDR3 DNA: TGTGCCAGCAGCTTAGCAAGCGGGGGGCACGGAGGGGAGCTGTTTTTT. It translates to CASSLASGGHGGELFF.

The chain joins TRBV6-5 to TRBJ1-5; 7 bases match TRBD1. J gave up 6 bases and V 6 bases, and 5 bases lay outside the gene matches. Looked up from germline, CDR1 is MNHEY and CDR2 is SVGAGI. CDR3 length: 13 amino acids. The CDR3 DNA reads TGTGCCAGCAGACGCGACAGGGCTCAGCCCCAGCATTTT. Protein sequence: CASRRDRAQPQHF.

This chain uses TRBV7-8 with TRBJ1-1, with D possibly being TRBD1 (5 bases). CDR1 SGHVS and CDR2 FQNEAQ come from the germline V gene. The CDR3 is made up of 15 amino acids. The V and J ends lost 1 base and 4 bases respectively, with 13 bases between them. This CDR3 is CASSLDSGGVTEAFF. The CDR3 DNA sequence: TGTGCCAGCAGCTTAGATAGTGGAGGGGTCACTGAAGCTTTCTTT.

The genes are TRBV7-2 and TRBJ1-3; D might be TRBD1 (5 bases). There are 15 residues in the CDR3. The V gene's germline CDR1 is SGHTA and CDR2 FQGNSA. Deletions cut 1 base from V and 4 bases from J, with 11 bases between. CDR3 protein: CASSLGGMGGNTIYF. DNA for the CDR3: TGTGCCAGCAGCTTAGGGGGCATGGGGGGAAACACCATATATTTT. The variable domain in full, with the rest retrieved from reference TRBV7-2 and TRBJ1-3, is GAGVSQSPSNKVTEKGKDVELRCDPISGHTALYWYRQSLGQGLEFLIYFQGNSAPDKSGLPSDRFSAERTGGSVSTLTIQRTQQEDSAVYLCASSLGGMGGNTIYFGEGSWLTVV.

The V call is TRBV9, the J call TRBJ2-5; 9 bases match TRBD2. The trim removed 0 bases at V and 5 bases at J, leaving 5 bases unmatched. CDR1 is SGDLS and CDR2 is YYNGEE in the germline V gene. The CDR3 has 15 amino acids. CDR3 loop: CASSVGAGGMETQYF. The CDR3 DNA follows: TGTGCCAGCAGCGTAGGTGCGGGGGGGATGGAGACCCAGTACTTC.

CDR3 sequence reads: CASSLSPGQPQHF. The CDR3 nucleotides are TGTGCCAGCAGCTTATCGCCCGGGCAGCCCCAGCATTTT. V gene TRBV5-4 combines with J gene TRBJ1-5; D remains ambiguous. CDR1 is SGHNT, CDR2 YYREEE, per germline (reference sequence). The CDR3 is 13 amino acids. V lost 2 bases and J lost 7, with 10 bases in between.

The rearrangement uses TRBV7-2 and TRBJ1-2; TRBD1 is a possible D gene (5 bases). Per germline, CDR1 SGHTA and CDR2 FQGNSA. The CDR3 totals 14 residues. Trimming left V 5 bases short and J 4 bases short, with 14 bases between. The CDR3 sequence is CASSPAGEVYGYTF. CDR3 nucleotides: TGTGCCAGCAGCCCAGCGGGGGAGGTCTATGGCTACACCTTC.

This clone was found a few times. V is TRBV19 and J is TRBJ1-5; 9 bases map to TRBD1. The germline gives CDR1 LNHDA, CDR2 SQIVND (reference sequence). The CDR3 runs to 14 residues. With V trimmed by 4 bases and J by 7 bases, 5 bases remained unmatched. Here the CDR3 DNA reads TGTGCCAGTAGTACGGGACAGGGTGGCCAGCCCCAGCATTTT. This gives the protein CASSTGQGGQPQHF.

V gene TRBV7-9 combines with J gene TRBJ1-2; D unresolved. V was clipped by 5 bases and J by 0 bases, with 10 bases between them. The CDR3 length is 14 residues. Germline values: CDR1 SEHNR, CDR2 FQNEAQ (reference sequence). CDR3 sequence (DNA): TGTGCCAGCAGCCTCGAGACACCTAACTATGGCTACACCTTC. Amino acid sequence: CASSLETPNYGYTF.

This chain uses TRBV3-1 (or the pseudogene TRBV3-2) with TRBJ1-1; 7 nucleotides align to TRBD1. CDR1 and CDR2 from the germline V gene are LGHDT and YNNKEL (reference sequence). V was pared by 4 bases and J by 1 base, with 6 bases of the junction left unmatched. The CDR3 length is 15 residues. The CDR3 nucleotides read TGTGCCAGCAGCCCCCGACAGGGTTGGAACACTGAAGCTTTCTTT. It is translated as CASSPRQGWNTEAFF.

This chain connects TRBV25-1 to TRBJ2-4; 7 bases match TRBD2. CDR3 length equals 14 residues. Losses at the gene ends were 8 bases for V and 0 bases for J; bases not matched to a gene: 4. Looked up from germline, CDR1 is MGHDK and CDR2 is SYGVNS. Written as DNA, the CDR3 is TGTGCCAGCTCCGGGGGGACAGCCAAAAACATTCAGTACTTC. Protein: CASSGGTAKNIQYF.